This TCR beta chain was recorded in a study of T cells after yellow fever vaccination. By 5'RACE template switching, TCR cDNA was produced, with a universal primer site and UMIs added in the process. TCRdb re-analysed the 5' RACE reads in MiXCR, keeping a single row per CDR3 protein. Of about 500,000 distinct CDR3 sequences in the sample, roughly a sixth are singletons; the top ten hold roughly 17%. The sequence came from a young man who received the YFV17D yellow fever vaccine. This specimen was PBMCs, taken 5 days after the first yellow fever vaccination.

Here the CDR3 DNA reads TGTGCCAGCAGTTTTCCTGGGTCCGGGGAGCTGTTTTTT. Translating gives CASSFPGSGELFF. The chain joins TRBV7-6 to TRBJ2-2; D uncertain. CDR1 is SGHVS, CDR2 FNYEAQ, per germline. CDR3 length: 13 residues. V was trimmed by 6 bases and J by 6 bases, leaving 11 bases between them.